This TCR beta chain was captured by sequencing in a study of blood T cell repertoires in COVID-19. Here immunoSEQ multiplex PCR was the method, and the copy in TCRdb shows in-frame clones only, minus some. The sample includes 300,000 or so clones, roughly nine tenths seen only once; the top ten take 2% to 3%. Living in roughly 25 US areas, the participants were between 18 and 89 years of age. Participants' own reports of clinical history determined their cohort assignment. Among Cohort 3 donors, those recovered had two negative PCRs, clearance, or symptom resolution. Germline assignment: CDR1 SGHKS and CDR2 YYEKEE (reference sequence). The CDR3 contains 16 residues. V lost 0 bases to trimming and J lost 10 bases; unmatched junction nucleotides: 12.

The genes are TRBV5-5 and TRBJ1-5; 8 nucleotides line up with TRBD1. The sample taken for sequencing was PBMCs or T cells enriched from blood (not recorded which). The receptor was derived from a man aged 55 to 70 who had recovered from COVID-19. CDR3 amino acids: CASSLGSGGSSSPQHF. The DNA for the CDR3 is TGTGCCAGCAGCTTGGGTTCAGGGGGCTCCTCTTCACCCCAGCATTTT.